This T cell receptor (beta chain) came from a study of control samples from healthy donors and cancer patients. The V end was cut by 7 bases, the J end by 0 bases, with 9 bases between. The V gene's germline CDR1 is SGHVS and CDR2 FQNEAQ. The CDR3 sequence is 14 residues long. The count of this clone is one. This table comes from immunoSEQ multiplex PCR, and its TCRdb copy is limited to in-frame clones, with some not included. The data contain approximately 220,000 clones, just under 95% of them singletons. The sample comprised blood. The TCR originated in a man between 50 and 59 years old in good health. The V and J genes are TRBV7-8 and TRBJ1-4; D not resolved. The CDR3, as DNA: TGTGCCAGCACCTACCTTGCAACTAATGAAAAACTGTTTTTT. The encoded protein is CASTYLATNEKLFF.